The source of this T cell receptor (beta chain) is a study of blood T cell repertoires in COVID-19. The wider study: Researchers got acute and convalescent COVID-19 samples from the United States, Italy and Spain. T cells, B-cell-depleted T cells, or PBMCs provided the cDNA or gDNA that served as material.

How the authors handled the data: Quantification of nucleated cells was approximated via reference gene primer amplification. The repertoire was sequenced with immunoSEQ multiplex PCR; TCRdb's copy has only in-frame clones and lacks some. From that table come the V and J calls and clone size; the DNA was used to work out D and trimming. Of about 170,000 clones listed, just under 85% are singletons. The CDR3 loop spans 15 amino acids. CDR1 is LGHNA and CDR2 is YSLEER in the germline V gene. The junction had 6 bases not matched to a gene; V was cut back by 1 base and J by 4 bases. This clone came up a few times.

This TCR was recovered from a man aged 35 to 55 who had recovered from COVID-19. The sequenced sample consisted of peripheral blood. The chain uses TRBV4-3 and TRBJ1-2; 7 bases agree with TRBD1. CDR3 nucleotides: TGCGCCAGCAGCCAAGCCTCAACAGGGGCCTATGGCTACACCTTC. This encodes CASSQASTGAYGYTF.